A single sample gave rise to the 7 T cell receptor beta chains below, sequenced in a study of T cell responses to AZD1222 COVID-19 vaccine. Sequencing was performed with immunoSEQ multiplex PCR; in TCRdb, only in-frame clones are kept and a portion is missing. The sample contains about 90,000 clones, more than 75% of which appear only once. The sample consisted of peripheral blood, taken on day 0 of MenACWY control vaccination. These receptor sequences come from an adult in good health.

The rearrangement joins TRBV7-9 to TRBJ2-1; no definite D call. V shed 1 base and J shed 9 bases, with 13 bases lying between them. Per germline, CDR1 SEHNR and CDR2 FQNEAQ (reference sequence). The CDR3 totals 14 residues. The CDR3 loop reads CASSLVPRPTEQFF. CDR3 DNA: TGTGCCAGCAGCTTAGTGCCCAGACCGACTGAGCAGTTCTTC.

The chain couples TRBV6-5 to TRBJ1-2; the D gene is possibly TRBD1 (5 bases). V gave up 6 bases and J gave up 2 bases, with 13 bases separating them. The CDR3 extends over 14 amino acids. CDR1 and CDR2 (germline): MNHEY, SVGAGI. The CDR3: CASRTGIGNYGYTF. The CDR3 bases are TGTGCCAGCAGAACAGGAATAGGGAACTATGGCTACACCTTC.

The chain employs TRBV10-3 and TRBJ1-2, with unresolved D. This CDR3 spans 14 amino acids. Between the trimmed V and J ends, which lost 2 bases and 5 bases, there was a span of 12 bases. Per germline, CDR1 ENHRY and CDR2 SYGVKD. CDR3 DNA sequence: TGTGCCATCAGTGAGAAGTTGGCAGAATATGGCTACACCTTC. Translation: CAISEKLAEYGYTF.

This clone occurred a few times. V gene TRBV6-4 combines with J gene TRBJ2-5; D is perhaps TRBD1 or TRBD2 (6 bases each). The germline V and J ends were trimmed by 7 bases and 5 bases, with 20 bases remaining between them. This CDR3 comprises 15 residues. The germline V gene has CDR1 MRHNA and CDR2 SNTAGT. Written as DNA, the CDR3 is TGTGCCAGCATGACCGCACTTCGGGGGCGGGAGACCCAGTACTTC. Protein: CASMTALRGRETQYF.

The gene calls are TRBV28 and TRBJ1-1; no definite D call. The CDR3 sequence is 11 residues long. V lost 4 bases, J lost 5 bases, and 5 bases lay in between. Germline assignment: CDR1 MDHEN and CDR2 SYDVKM. CDR3 DNA sequence: TGTGCCAGCAGTTCCGGGACTGAAGCTTTCTTT. Its protein product is CASSSGTEAFF.

The gene calls are TRBV9 and TRBJ2-3, with 7 bases fitting TRBD1. The V segment lost 2 bases and the J segment 5 bases; nucleotides outside the gene matches: 8. The CDR3 is made up of 15 amino acids. Germline CDR1 reads SGDLS; CDR2 reads YYNGEE. CDR3 in DNA: TGTGCCAGCAGCGTTCCAACGGGACAGCAAGATACGCAGTATTTT. Residues: CASSVPTGQQDTQYF.

The chain employs TRBV7-9 and TRBJ1-3; a weak D match, TRBD1 (5 bases). CDR3 length: 17 amino acids. The germline CDR1 and CDR2 sequences are SEHNR and FQNEAQ (reference sequence). With 0 bases removed from V and 0 bases from J, the gap between germline ends came to 12 bases. The CDR3 sequence: CASSLAAGTYSGNTIYF. The CDR3 region has the DNA TGTGCCAGCAGCTTAGCGGCAGGGACCTACTCTGGAAACACCATATATTTT.